The 28 T cell receptor beta chains below come from one sample, sequenced in a study of T cells in narcolepsy (dated by TCRdb to 2016 to 2019). The library was built by means of the immunoSEQ multiplex PCR assay. The table comes from immuneACCESS by way of TCRdb, which keeps in-frame sequences with V and J called. Part of the clones is missing from these tables; in studies checked, under half for an unresolved V gene and the rest for unknown reasons. The sample table shows 25,000 to 30,000 clones, and more than 70% are seen once. The ten largest clones add up to roughly 0.89% of the sample. The specimen was memory (CD45RA-) CD4+ T cells from blood. According to the study, the label for this sample's cell subset or site signals: memory T cells sorted ex vivo from peripheral blood. The source is a human donor in good health.

This sequence joins TRBV10-3 and TRBJ2-7; 8 positions match TRBD2. CDR1 is ENHRY, CDR2 SYGVKD, per germline. The CDR3 spans 15 residues. V lost 0 bases, J lost 2 bases, and 3 bases stayed unmatched. CDR3 in amino acids: CAISESIGGAYEQYF. CDR3 in DNA: TGTGCCATCAGTGAGTCGATCGGGGGGGCCTACGAGCAGTACTTC.

The chain carries TRBV6-5 and TRBJ2-7, with 8 bases aligning to TRBD1. Germline V gene sequence: CDR1 MNHEY, CDR2 SVGAGI. V shed 7 bases, J shed 5 bases, and the junction held 7 bases outside the gene matches. The CDR3 has 13 amino acids. The CDR3 DNA is TGTGCCAGCAAAGGGGACAGGTCTCACGAGCAGTACTTC. Amino acid sequence: CASKGDRSHEQYF.

A single count supports this clone. The chain is built from TRBV19 and TRBJ2-2; 9 positions agree with TRBD2. The CDR3 loop spans 13 amino acids. CDR1 and CDR2 (germline): LNHDA, SQIVND (reference sequence). V shed 11 bases and J 8 bases; nucleotides not matched to a gene: 9. The CDR3 protein is CASGASGEGELFF. The CDR3 DNA reads TGTGCCTCGGGGGCTAGCGGGGAAGGGGAGCTGTTTTTT.

The chain links TRBV2 to TRBJ1-4, with D unresolved. The germline V gene has CDR1 SNHLY and CDR2 FYNNEI. Trimming took 6 bases from V and 0 from J, leaving 8 bases between them. The CDR3 extends over 14 amino acids. CDR3 sequence: CASRAQSTNEKLFF. The CDR3 coding sequence is TGTGCCAGCAGGGCACAGTCAACTAATGAAAAACTGTTTTTT.

V and J are TRBV27 and TRBJ2-7; TRBD1 agrees at 9 bases. V lost 5 bases, J lost 4 bases, and 9 bases stayed unmatched. Germline CDR1 MNHEY, CDR2 SMNVEV (reference sequence). The CDR3 runs 15 residues. The chain's CDR3 is CASSLSGQGWYEQYF. The CDR3 DNA is TGTGCCAGCAGTCTCTCCGGACAGGGGTGGTACGAGCAGTACTTC.

The chain couples TRBV5-6 to TRBJ2-1; D might be TRBD2 (6 bases). The CDR3 contains 15 residues. Germline-derived CDR1 and CDR2 are SGHDT and YYEEEE. Trimming stripped 4 bases from V and 12 bases from J, with 23 bases between. CDR3 in amino acids: CASSRLYTSTPGQFF. The CDR3 DNA follows: TGTGCCAGCAGCCGACTATATACTAGCACCCCCGGGCAGTTCTTC.

The V and J genes are TRBV7-2 and TRBJ1-2; D is perhaps TRBD1 (6 bases). CDR3 length: 13 amino acids. The V gene lost 1 base and the J gene lost 5 bases, with 8 bases spanning the gap. Germline V gene sequence: CDR1 SGHTA, CDR2 FQGNSA. The CDR3 region has the DNA TGTGCCAGCAGCTTAGATCAGGGGTATGGCTACACCTTC. Protein sequence: CASSLDQGYGYTF.

The chain recombines TRBV28 with TRBJ1-5; maybe TRBD1 (6 bases). The CDR3 is made up of 15 amino acids. V lost 3 bases and J 4 bases, leaving 13 bases between the germline ends. The germline CDR1 and CDR2 sequences are MDHEN and SYDVKM. DNA of the CDR3: TGTGCCAGCAGTTTGGCCGGGACACGAAATCAGCCCCAGCATTTT. Protein: CASSLAGTRNQPQHF.

The CDR3 DNA reads as TGTGCCAGCAGCGGAGGACGGGGCAATCAGCCCCAGCATTTT. Protein product: CASSGGRGNQPQHF. The chain couples TRBV7-2 to TRBJ1-5; D is uncertain. The V gene lost 5 bases and the J gene lost 2 bases, with 10 bases spanning the gap. Germline-derived CDR1 and CDR2 are SGHTA and FQGNSA. The CDR3 is 14 residues long.

The genes are TRBV18 and TRBJ2-5; a weak D match, TRBD1 (7 bases). Trimming left V 3 bases short and J 0 bases short, with 17 bases between. Germline V gene lookup returns CDR1 KGHSH and CDR2 LQKENI. This CDR3 comprises 17 residues. CDR3 nucleotides: TGTGCCAGCTCACCCTCATTGGCCAGGGGGGACCAAGAGACCCAGTACTTC. Translating it yields CASSPSLARGDQETQYF.

The V gene is TRBV5-4, the J gene TRBJ2-5; 13 nucleotides line up with TRBD2. The J call may not be correct, given that the DNA end is closer to TRBJ2-7. From germline, CDR1 is SGHNT and CDR2 YYREEE (reference sequence). This CDR3 is 15 amino acids long. For the CDR3, the DNA is TGTGCCAGCAGCATGGGGACTAGCGGGGCCTACGAGCAGTACTTC. Its protein is CASSMGTSGAYEQYF.

The rearrangement links TRBV5-6 to TRBJ2-1, with D tentatively TRBD1 or TRBD2 (5 bases each). The CDR3 spans 14 residues. Looked up from germline, CDR1 is SGHDT and CDR2 is YYEEEE. V was trimmed by 0 bases and J by 5 bases, leaving 9 bases between them. The CDR3 loop is CASSLAGPNNEQFF. The CDR3 bases are TGTGCCAGCAGCTTGGCGGGACCAAACAATGAGCAGTTCTTC. Together with reference TRBV5-6 and TRBJ2-1, the CDR3 gives the full variable domain: DAGVTQSPTHLIKTRGQQVTLRCSPKSGHDTVSWYQQALGQGPQFIFQYYEEEERQRGNFPDRFSGHQFPNYSSELNVNALLLGDSALYLCASSLAGPNNEQFFGPGTRLTVL.

V and J are TRBV6-5 and TRBJ1-3; a weak D match, TRBD1 (6 bases). Trimming cost V 3 bases and J 0 bases, with 9 bases left between them. Germline V gives CDR1 MNHEY, CDR2 SVGAGI. This CDR3 is built from 15 residues. The CDR3 here is CASSYSQGSGNTIYF. The CDR3 DNA reads as TGTGCCAGCAGTTATTCACAGGGCTCTGGAAACACCATATATTTT.

The CDR3 DNA reads TGCGCCAGCAGCCGCGGGGGGAGCTCCTACAATGAGCAGTTCTTC. Protein sequence: CASSRGGSSYNEQFF. The chain carries TRBV5-1 and TRBJ2-1; 8 bases line up with TRBD2. V shed 4 bases, J shed 0 bases, and the junction held 3 bases outside the gene matches. Germline V gene lookup returns CDR1 SGHRS and CDR2 YFSETQ. The CDR3 length is 15 residues. The variable domain in full, with the rest retrieved from reference TRBV5-1 and TRBJ2-1, is KAGVTQTPRYLIKTRGQQVTLSCSPISGHRSVSWYQQTPGQGLQFLFEYFSETQRNKGNFPGRFSGRQFSNSRSEMNVSTLELGDSALYLCASSRGGSSYNEQFFGPGTRLTVL.

The genes are TRBV15 and TRBJ1-3; maybe TRBD1 (5 bases). The CDR3 extends over 20 amino acids. Germline V gives CDR1 LNHNV, CDR2 YYDKDF (reference sequence). Trimming cost V 0 bases and J 1 base, with 22 bases left between them. CDR3 DNA sequence: TGTGCCACCAGCAGAGATTACACAGGCCGATCAATTAAATCTGGAAACACCATATATTTT. Residues: CATSRDYTGRSIKSGNTIYF.

The chain joins TRBV2 to TRBJ2-2; unclear D gene. Trimming took 4 bases from V and 2 from J, leaving 14 bases between them. Germline CDR1 SNHLY, CDR2 FYNNEI. The CDR3 consists of 16 residues. The CDR3 protein is CASSVSRRLNTGELFF. Written as DNA, the CDR3 is TGTGCCAGCAGTGTTAGCCGTCGGCTAAACACCGGGGAGCTGTTTTTT.

The rearrangement links TRBV28 to TRBJ2-1; TRBD2 aligns across 7 bases. This CDR3 is 15 amino acids long. The germline V gene encodes CDR1 MDHEN and CDR2 SYDVKM. J gave up 0 bases and V 10 bases, and 9 bases lay outside the gene matches. CDR3 sequence (DNA): TGTGCCATCAAATTAGCGGGTTCCTCCTACAATGAGCAGTTCTTC. It encodes CAIKLAGSSYNEQFF.

This clone came up once. V and J are TRBV5-1 and TRBJ1-6, with D hard to call. The V gene lost 0 bases and the J gene lost 7 bases, with 14 bases spanning the gap. The CDR3 is 16 amino acids. Germline V gene lookup returns CDR1 SGHRS and CDR2 YFSETQ. The DNA for the CDR3 is TGCGCCAGCAGCTTGGTAGGCAGGTCGGGAAATTCACCCCTCCACTTT. This gives the protein CASSLVGRSGNSPLHF.

The J gene is TRBJ2-3, the V gene TRBV7-2; possibly TRBD2 for D (5 bases). The V gene's germline CDR1 is SGHTA and CDR2 FQGNSA. The CDR3 has 15 residues. Trimming took off 5 bases at V and 3 bases at J, with 15 bases between the two ends. The CDR3 sequence is CASSPDFFGTDTQYF. CDR3 nucleotide sequence: TGTGCCAGCAGCCCGGACTTCTTCGGAACAGATACGCAGTATTTT.

The chain uses TRBV30 and TRBJ2-7; 8 nucleotides line up with TRBD1. The trim removed 4 bases at V and 11 bases at J, leaving 7 bases unmatched. The germline V gene has CDR1 GTSNPN and CDR2 SVGIG (reference sequence). The CDR3 is made up of 11 amino acids. This chain's CDR3 is CAWTGTGIKYF. DNA for the CDR3: TGTGCCTGGACCGGGACAGGAATTAAGTACTTC.

This clone was seen just once. The gene calls are TRBV7-2 and TRBJ2-7; possible D gene TRBD1, 5 bases. Germline assignment: CDR1 SGHTA and CDR2 FQGNSA. Trimming left V 1 base short and J 2 bases short, with 12 bases between. The CDR3 sequence is 15 residues long. The CDR3 protein is CASSLVQGFTYEQYF. CDR3 sequence (DNA): TGTGCCAGCAGCTTAGTGCAGGGATTTACCTACGAGCAGTACTTC.

The genes are TRBV27 and TRBJ1-2, with D possibly TRBD1 on 6 matching bases. The germline V gene has CDR1 MNHEY and CDR2 SMNVEV (reference sequence). Trimming removed 4 bases from V and 4 bases from J, with 10 bases in between. There are 13 residues in the CDR3. CDR3 amino acids: CASSSGHPYGYTF. The CDR3, as DNA: TGTGCCAGCAGTTCGGGACACCCCTATGGCTACACCTTC.

Note on this clone: Other DNA sequences in this sample translate to the same CDR3. In DNA form, the CDR3 reads TGTGCCAGTAGTATCGGCGGTAGCAATCAGCCCCAGCATTTT. Translation gives CASSIGGSNQPQHF. The V and J genes are TRBV19 and TRBJ1-5; D unclear. V lost 3 bases and J lost 0, with 6 bases in between. This CDR3 comprises 14 residues. Germline V gene lookup returns CDR1 LNHDA and CDR2 SQIVND (reference sequence). The variable domain in full, with the rest retrieved from reference TRBV19 and TRBJ1-5, is DGGITQSPKYLFRKEGQNVTLSCEQNLNHDAMYWYRQDPGQGLRLIYYSQIVNDFQKGDIAEGYSVSREKKESFPLTVTSAQKNPTAFYLCASSIGGSNQPQHFGDGTRLSIL.

This clone occurred a few times. The CDR3 nucleotides are TGTGCCAGCAGCTTGTACGACAACTCCTACGAGCAGTACTTC. Encoded protein: CASSLYDNSYEQYF. The chain joins TRBV5-8 to TRBJ2-7; no firm D call. Germline loops: CDR1 SGHTS, CDR2 YDEGEE. Trimming took off 1 base at V and 0 bases at J, with 8 bases between the two ends. The CDR3 runs to 14 residues.

This chain's CDR3 is CASSAFTEGGQFF. As DNA, the CDR3 is TGTGCCAGCAGCGCCTTTACCGAGGGGGGGCAGTTCTTC. The chain employs TRBV9 and TRBJ2-1; tentatively, D is TRBD1 or TRBD2 (6 bases each). The CDR3 totals 13 residues. The ends were cut back, 3 bases at V and 12 bases at J, with 16 bases in the middle. The germline V gene encodes CDR1 SGDLS and CDR2 YYNGEE.

The chain links TRBV7-3 to TRBJ2-1; D is possibly TRBD2 (6 bases). This CDR3 contains 15 residues. The V end lost 5 bases, the J end lost 0 bases, and 11 bases lay between the germline ends. CDR1 and CDR2 (germline): SGHTA, FQGTGA. The CDR3 sequence: CASSTLASSYNEQFF. CDR3 nucleotide sequence: TGTGCCAGCAGCACCCTAGCGAGCTCCTACAATGAGCAGTTCTTC.

The chain combines TRBV27 with TRBJ2-2; 7 positions agree with TRBD1. The germline V gene encodes CDR1 MNHEY and CDR2 SMNVEV (reference sequence). The CDR3 is made up of 16 amino acids. Germline trimming cut 2 bases from V and 5 bases from J; bases unmatched to any gene: 8. The CDR3 sequence: CASSLRPGGRTGELFF. The CDR3 nucleotides read TGTGCCAGCAGTTTACGACCAGGGGGAAGGACCGGGGAGCTGTTTTTT.

The chain joins TRBV9 to TRBJ1-3; D may be TRBD1 (6 bases). The V gene lost 0 bases and the J gene lost 0 bases, with 13 bases spanning the gap. Germline V gene lookup returns CDR1 SGDLS and CDR2 YYNGEE. The CDR3 length is 17 residues. The CDR3 loop reads CASSVGVLGASGNTIYF. CDR3 sequence (DNA): TGTGCCAGCAGCGTAGGAGTGTTGGGGGCCTCTGGAAACACCATATATTTT.